This is a list of T cell receptor beta chains from one sample in a study of tumor-infiltrating lymphocytes in primary liver carcinoma. TCRdb ran MiXCR on the multiplex PCR reads and lists one entry per CDR3 protein. The sample includes 100,000 or so distinct CDR3 sequences, roughly 69% of them seen just once. The sample was liver tumor tissue from sampling region 5. All receptors come from a woman aged 60-75 years with primary liver carcinoma and hepatitis B virus infection. Both conserved end residues are part of each CDR3. The D gene is left open where the match is weak. Rows give clone size only sometimes, using once, few, many, or a class for an expanded clone.

clone_size	d_call	v_call	j_call	cdr3_aa	cdr3_nt
once	NA	TRBV11-2	TRBJ2-7	CASGREGESTYEQYF	TGTGCCAGCGGCCGAGAGGGGGAGAGCACCTACGAGCAGTACTTC
NA	TRBD1	TRBV6-1	TRBJ1-3	CASSERVGGGNTIYF	TGTGCCAGCAGTGAAAGGGTAGGGGGCGGAAACACGATATATTTT
NA	TRBD2	TRBV7-9	TRBJ2-1	CAGSLGLAEVYNEQSF	TGTGCCGGCAGCTTGGGACTAGCGGAAGTCTACAATGAGCAGTCCTTC
NA	NA	TRBV11-2	TRBJ2-2	CVSSLEPAGELFF	TGTGTCAGCAGCTTGGAGCCAGCCGGGGAACTGTTTTTT
many	NA	TRBV4-1	TRBJ1-4	CASSQDRGNEKLFF	TGCGCCAGCAGCCAAGATCGGGGGAATGAAAAACTGTTTTTT
NA	NA	TRBV19	TRBJ2-7	CASSIQSGQLYF	TGTGCCAGTAGTATCCAATCGGGACAATTGTACTTC
NA	NA	TRBV28	TRBJ1-2	CASSFPSGSQGLYGYTF	TGTGCCAGCAGTTTCCCTTCCGGTTCCCAGGGTCTGTATGGCTACACCTTC
many	TRBD1	TRBV14	TRBJ2-5	CASSLYGQGALETQYF	TGTGCCAGCAGCCTATACGGACAGGGGGCCTTGGAGACCCAGTACTTC
NA	NA	TRBV11-2	TRBJ2-3	CASSFFSRVMDTDTQYF	TGTGCCAGCAGCTTTTTTTCGAGGGTAATGGACACAGATACGCAGTATTTT
once	TRBD1	TRBV12-3/TRBV12-4	TRBJ2-1	CASSFSGQGMVREQFF	TGTGCCAGCAGTTTCTCCGGACAGGGAATGGTTAGGGAGCAGTTTTTC
NA	NA	TRBV14	TRBJ2-1	CASSPKLTGNGQFF	TGTGCCAGCAGCCCTAAGTTGACGGGGAATGGGCAGTTCTTC
NA	NA	TRBV4-2	TRBJ2-7	CASSQEGGTPSYEQYF	TGTGCCAGCAGCCAAGAAGGTGGGACCCCCTCCTACGAGCAGTACTTC
NA	TRBD2	TRBV11-2	TRBJ2-3	CASRPYATSTDTKYF	TGTGCCAGCAGGCCCTATGCGACTAGCACAGACACGAAGTATTTT
NA	NA	TRBV12-3/TRBV12-4	TRBJ1-5	CASIIGGCDQPQHF	TGTGCCAGCATCATCGGCGGGTGCGATCAGCCCCAGCATTTT
few	TRBD1	TRBV28	TRBJ2-2	CASSFGAAGGLSGELFF	TGTGCCAGCAGTTTCGGCGCGGCAGGGGGCCTCAGCGGGGAGCTGTTTTTT
NA	TRBD2	TRBV28	TRBJ2-2	CASSRTSGLTGELFF	TGTGCCAGCAGCAGGACTAGCGGGTTGACCGGGGAGCTGTTTTTT
many	NA	TRBV29-1	TRBJ2-6	CSVDSSGANVLTF	TGCAGCGTTGACTCCTCTGGGGCCAACGTCCTGACTTTC
NA	NA	TRBV4-1	TRBJ2-5	CASSPRTEQETQYF	TGCGCCAGCAGCCCCCGGACAGAACAAGAGACCCAGTATTTC
NA	NA	TRBV11-2	TRBJ2-6	CASSATNSRANVLTF	TGTGCCAGCAGCGCGACGAACTCTAGGGCCAATGTCCTGACTTTC
NA	NA	TRBV6-1	TRBJ2-1	CASTPHIGSGGTDNEQFF	TGTGCCAGCACCCCCCACATCGGTAGTGGCGGAACAGACAATGAGCAGTTCTTC
NA	NA	TRBV11-3	TRBJ2-1	CANSYPSVGNEQFF	TGTGCCAATAGCTACCCTTCCGTTGGCAATGAGCAGTTCTTC
NA	TRBD1	TRBV11-2	TRBJ2-1	CANSLQPGQRFYNEQFF	TGTGCCAACAGTTTACAACCGGGACAGAGATTCTACAATGAGCAGTTCTTC
NA	TRBD2	TRBV28	TRBJ2-3	CANSSTRTCGRDTQYF	TGTGCCAACAGTTCCACGAGGACTTGCGGGAGGGATACGCAGTATTTT
few	NA	TRBV7-9	TRBJ1-5	CASSSGAGRDQPQHF	TGTGCCAGCAGCTCCGGCGCGGGGAGGGATCAGCCCCAGCATTTT
many	NA	TRBV5-1	TRBJ2-7	CASSLEWGGTSYEQYF	TGCGCCAGCAGCTTGGAATGGGGCGGGACCTCCTACGAGCAGTACTTC
once	NA	TRBV5-5	TRBJ2-7	CVSSLVSYEQYF	TGTGTCAGCAGCTTGGTGTCCTACGAGCAGTACTTC
many	TRBD2	TRBV10-1	TRBJ2-5	CASSDGGSGETQYF	TGCGCCAGCAGTGACGGCGGGAGTGGGGAGACCCAGTACTTC
NA	NA	TRBV20-1	TRBJ1-2	CSAYEPNGYTF	TGCAGTGCTTACGAACCTAATGGCTACACCTTC
NA	NA	TRBV11-2	TRBJ2-7	CANSYWTERGYEQYF	TGTGCCAACAGTTACTGGACAGAGCGGGGATACGAGCAGTACTTC
NA	NA	TRBV4-1	TRBJ2-5	CAGSQGLRSAETQHF	TGCGCCGGCAGCCAAGGGCTCCGGTCCGCAGAGACCCAGCACTTC
NA	TRBD2	TRBV6-1	TRBJ2-1	CASVGLGVYEQLF	TGTGCCAGCGTCGGACTAGGTGTGTATGAGCAGCTCTTC